This entry concerns a single T cell receptor beta chain. The antigen remains undetermined. Germline CDR1 reads KGHSH; CDR2 reads LQKENI. Between the trimmed V and J ends, which lost 2 bases and 8 bases, there was a span of 9 bases. This CDR3 is 13 amino acids long. The data belong to a study of persistence of HIV-infected CD4 T cells. About the study: Multiple blood draws of up to 180 mL, except a couple of donors with single leukapheresis. Study-wide points: TCR analyses could not target the rare provirus-carrying CMV-responding cells. TCRbeta richness was lower in CMV- and Gag-responding cells than in anti-CD3/anti-CD28-responding cells.

The libraries were made with immunoSEQ version 4 in survey mode. Each sample used up to 1 ug genomic DNA diluted to approximately 9.2 ng/uL. Assay: immunoSEQ multiplex PCR; the TCRdb copy retains only in-frame clones and omits some. The data hold about 33,000 clones, with roughly four fifths observed a single time. An overlapping HIV-1 Gag peptide pool stimulated these cells at 0.95 to 1 ug/peptide/mL. CD40L/CD69 double-negative CD45RO-high memory CD4+ T cells were collected. This material consisted of cultured CD4+ T cells from PBMCs, taken from a patient who received antiretroviral therapy. The TCR was taken from an adult with HIV. The donor label of this sample is uncertain. The chain joins TRBV18 to TRBJ2-2; D gene ambiguous. In DNA form, the CDR3 reads TGTGCCAGCTCACCAGAATCCGGAGGGGAGCTGTTTTTT. Residues: CASSPESGGELFF. The full variable domain, with the rest looked up from reference TRBV18 and TRBJ2-2, is NAGVMQNPRHLVRRRGQEARLRCSPMKGHSHVYWYRQLPEEGLKFMVYLQKENIIDESGMPKERFSAEFPKEGPSILRIQQVVRGDSAAYFCASSPESGGELFFGEGSRLTVL.